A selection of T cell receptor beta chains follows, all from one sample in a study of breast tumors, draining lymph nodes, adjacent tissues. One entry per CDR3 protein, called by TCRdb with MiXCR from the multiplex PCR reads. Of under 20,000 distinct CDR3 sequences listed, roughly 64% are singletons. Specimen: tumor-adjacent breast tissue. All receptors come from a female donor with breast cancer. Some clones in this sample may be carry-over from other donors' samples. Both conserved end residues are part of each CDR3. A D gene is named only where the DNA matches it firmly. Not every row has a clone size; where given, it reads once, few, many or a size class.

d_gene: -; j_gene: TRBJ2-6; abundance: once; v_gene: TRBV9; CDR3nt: TGTGCCAGCAGCGTTCTCTCTGGGGCCAACGTCCTGACTTTC; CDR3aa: CASSVLSGANVLTF
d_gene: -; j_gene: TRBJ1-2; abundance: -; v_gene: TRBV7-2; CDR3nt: TGTGCCAGCAGCCCGACAGCCGACTATGGCTACACCTTC; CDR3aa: CASSPTADYGYTF
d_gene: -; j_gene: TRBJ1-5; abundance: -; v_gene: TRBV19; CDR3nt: TGTGCCAGTAGTACCCTTGTAATGGGGCAGCCCCAGCATTTT; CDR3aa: CASSTLVMGQPQHF
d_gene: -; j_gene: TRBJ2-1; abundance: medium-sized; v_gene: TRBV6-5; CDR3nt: TGTGCCAGCAGTCCGACTAACAATGAGCAGTTCTTC; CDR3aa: CASSPTNNEQFF
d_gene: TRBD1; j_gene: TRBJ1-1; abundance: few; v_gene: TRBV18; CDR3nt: TGTGCCAGCTCACCAATCCCGACAGGGGGCGCGGGGAACACTGAAGCTTTCTTT; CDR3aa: CASSPIPTGGAGNTEAFF
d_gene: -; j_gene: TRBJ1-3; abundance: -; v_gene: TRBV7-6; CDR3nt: TGTGCCAGCAGCTTAGGAGTGGGTCGGACTGGAAACACCATATATTTT; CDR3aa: CASSLGVGRTGNTIYF
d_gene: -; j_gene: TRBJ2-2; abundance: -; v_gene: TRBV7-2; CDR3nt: TGCGCCAGCAGCCAAGCCGACGGGGAGCTGTTTTTT; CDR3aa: CASSQADGELFF
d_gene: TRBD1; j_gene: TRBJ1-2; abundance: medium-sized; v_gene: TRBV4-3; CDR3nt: TGCGCCAGCAGCCAAGACCCTCTGACAGGGTGGGGCTACACCTTC; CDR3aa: CASSQDPLTGWGYTF
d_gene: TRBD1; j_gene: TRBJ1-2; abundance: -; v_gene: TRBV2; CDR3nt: TGTGCCAGCAGTCAAGGGACAGTCGGCAGTGGCTACACCTTC; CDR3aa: CASSQGTVGSGYTF
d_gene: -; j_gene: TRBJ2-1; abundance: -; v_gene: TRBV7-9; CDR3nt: TGTGCCAGCAGCCAATTCCGGCGAGGGACCTACAATGAGCAGTTCTTC; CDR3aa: CASSQFRRGTYNEQFF